This TCR beta chain was recovered during a study of cytomegalovirus exposure and HLA in healthy donors. Concerning this clone: What it binds is not known.

The CDR3 loop spans 14 amino acids. After removal of 4 bases from V and 2 bases from J, the junction contained 6 bases not matched to a gene. CDR1 is SGHNT, CDR2 YYREEE, per germline (reference sequence). The study's findings and limits: Researchers counted roughly 150 TCR beta chains as cytomegalovirus-associated. Per a later analysis, HLA-associated TCR beta chains showed more clonal expansion than other, equally common TCR beta chains. In a later analysis, TCR association rates varied by HLA locus: DRB1 most, HLA-C fewest.

A multiplex PCR was run with 60 Vbeta primers and 13 Jbeta primers. Measured with immunoSEQ multiplex PCR; TCRdb has only the in-frame clones, and not every one. The table records 95,000 to 150,000 clones, around 77% of them present only once. The receptor was derived from a man aged 18 to 30 in good health and CMV-seropositive. The V gene is TRBV5-4, the J gene TRBJ2-7, with 7 positions matching TRBD1. The sequenced material came from PBMCs. CDR3 amino acids: CASSPGQITYEQYF. The CDR3 coding sequence is TGTGCCAGCAGCCCGGGACAGATCACCTACGAGCAGTACTTC.